Sequencing of this TCR beta chain was carried out in a study of sequential checkpoint blockade in melanoma (dated by TCRdb to about 2019). Background on the whole study: Patients were randomized 1:1 to first-line nivolumab followed by ipilimumab (arm A) or ipilimumab followed by nivolumab (arm B). Maintenance nivolumab came after each of the two trial sequences.

The treatment or condition label for this specimen denotes: randomized to nivolumab then ipilimumab (arm A) or the reverse (arm B). None of the trial patients had been given prior DNA-damaging chemotherapy. On a FACS Aria II flow cytometer, live CD3+CD8+ cells that were negative for CD19 and CD56 were sorted from thawed PBMCs. Samples came from patients with melanoma in CheckMate 064, a randomized, open-label phase II trial of sequential checkpoint blockade. Peripheral blood mononuclear cells were obtained through leukapheresis, purified using Ficoll-Paque, and frozen in human serum containing approximately 11% DMSO. Right after sorting, the blood CD3+CD8+ cells were verified to be >95% pure, and DNA extraction followed. The paper's findings and limits, for the study overall: The response-prediction model combining TCR metrics and mutation burden needs validation in larger, independent patient cohorts.

Worth noting for this clone: Its antigen remains undetermined. No much larger clonotype is one base removed from it; base qualities were not supplied.

TCRbeta CDR3 regions were immunosequenced from genomic DNA with the immunoSEQ Assay. Before high-throughput sequencing, genomic DNA was amplified using bias-controlled multiplex PCR. On the authors' methods: To quantify the absolute abundance of each unique TCRbeta CDR3 region, the sequences were collapsed and filtered. Clonality, defined as 1 minus Pielou's evenness, was calculated using only productive rearrangements. Clones with significantly greater frequencies in on-treatment versus baseline samples were identified using a previously published method. Entries here come from immuneACCESS through TCRdb and include only in-frame sequences with V and J called. Some clones fail to appear in such tables; in the studies checked, an unresolved V gene covers under half of the shortfall, and the cause of the remainder is unknown. V and J calls and clone size are given by that table; D and trimming were obtained from the DNA. Recorded for this sample are some 10,000 clones; around 74% of them occurred a single time. The ten largest clones add up to 15% to 20% of the sample.

Reading the germline V gene (reference sequence) gives CDR1 LNHDA and CDR2 SQIVND. The CDR3 measures 16 amino acids from cysteine to phenylalanine. Only CDR3 DNA remains: 48 bases, in frame from the first base. V is pruned by 5 bases and J by 4 bases, leaving 11 bases of the junction without a gene match. Recombination linked TRBV19 to TRBJ1-1; TRBD1 matches 9 bases in the middle. The sample was CD8+ T cells sorted from blood (inferred from file names), taken from a patient given nivolumab and ipilimumab in sequence. The clonotype comes from a human donor with melanoma. The sequenced DNA is TGTGCCAGTAGTTCCCGGGACAGGGTAACGAGCACTGAAGCTTTCTTT. It encodes CASSSRDRVTSTEAFF.